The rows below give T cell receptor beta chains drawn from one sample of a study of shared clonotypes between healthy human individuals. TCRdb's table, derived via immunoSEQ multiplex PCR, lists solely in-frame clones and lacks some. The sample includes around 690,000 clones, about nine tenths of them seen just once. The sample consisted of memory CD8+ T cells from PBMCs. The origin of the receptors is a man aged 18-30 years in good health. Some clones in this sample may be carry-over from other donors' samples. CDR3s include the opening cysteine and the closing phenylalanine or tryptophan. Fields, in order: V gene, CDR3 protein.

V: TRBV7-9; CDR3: CASSFLGHEQYF
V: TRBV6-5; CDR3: CASSQLRAHQPQHF
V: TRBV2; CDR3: CASTNGGGTEAFF
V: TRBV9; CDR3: CASTARAEETQYF
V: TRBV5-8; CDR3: CASSSNRDSSYEQYF
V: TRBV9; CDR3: CASSVGLAGTDTQYF
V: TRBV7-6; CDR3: CASSSRLAVRETQYF
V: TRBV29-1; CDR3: CSVAPLLTMEFF
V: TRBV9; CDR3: CASSVAGTGTHEQYF
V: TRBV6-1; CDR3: CASSPQESAGQFF
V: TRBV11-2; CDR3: CASSLIGLGYGYTF
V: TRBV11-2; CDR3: CASSLRLDHEQYF
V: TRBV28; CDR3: CASSFAPGQGMLVQYF
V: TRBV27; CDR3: CASGRGDYGYTF
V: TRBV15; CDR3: CATSRDRGSPYNEQFF
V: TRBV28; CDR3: CASSFTPPGAYEQYF